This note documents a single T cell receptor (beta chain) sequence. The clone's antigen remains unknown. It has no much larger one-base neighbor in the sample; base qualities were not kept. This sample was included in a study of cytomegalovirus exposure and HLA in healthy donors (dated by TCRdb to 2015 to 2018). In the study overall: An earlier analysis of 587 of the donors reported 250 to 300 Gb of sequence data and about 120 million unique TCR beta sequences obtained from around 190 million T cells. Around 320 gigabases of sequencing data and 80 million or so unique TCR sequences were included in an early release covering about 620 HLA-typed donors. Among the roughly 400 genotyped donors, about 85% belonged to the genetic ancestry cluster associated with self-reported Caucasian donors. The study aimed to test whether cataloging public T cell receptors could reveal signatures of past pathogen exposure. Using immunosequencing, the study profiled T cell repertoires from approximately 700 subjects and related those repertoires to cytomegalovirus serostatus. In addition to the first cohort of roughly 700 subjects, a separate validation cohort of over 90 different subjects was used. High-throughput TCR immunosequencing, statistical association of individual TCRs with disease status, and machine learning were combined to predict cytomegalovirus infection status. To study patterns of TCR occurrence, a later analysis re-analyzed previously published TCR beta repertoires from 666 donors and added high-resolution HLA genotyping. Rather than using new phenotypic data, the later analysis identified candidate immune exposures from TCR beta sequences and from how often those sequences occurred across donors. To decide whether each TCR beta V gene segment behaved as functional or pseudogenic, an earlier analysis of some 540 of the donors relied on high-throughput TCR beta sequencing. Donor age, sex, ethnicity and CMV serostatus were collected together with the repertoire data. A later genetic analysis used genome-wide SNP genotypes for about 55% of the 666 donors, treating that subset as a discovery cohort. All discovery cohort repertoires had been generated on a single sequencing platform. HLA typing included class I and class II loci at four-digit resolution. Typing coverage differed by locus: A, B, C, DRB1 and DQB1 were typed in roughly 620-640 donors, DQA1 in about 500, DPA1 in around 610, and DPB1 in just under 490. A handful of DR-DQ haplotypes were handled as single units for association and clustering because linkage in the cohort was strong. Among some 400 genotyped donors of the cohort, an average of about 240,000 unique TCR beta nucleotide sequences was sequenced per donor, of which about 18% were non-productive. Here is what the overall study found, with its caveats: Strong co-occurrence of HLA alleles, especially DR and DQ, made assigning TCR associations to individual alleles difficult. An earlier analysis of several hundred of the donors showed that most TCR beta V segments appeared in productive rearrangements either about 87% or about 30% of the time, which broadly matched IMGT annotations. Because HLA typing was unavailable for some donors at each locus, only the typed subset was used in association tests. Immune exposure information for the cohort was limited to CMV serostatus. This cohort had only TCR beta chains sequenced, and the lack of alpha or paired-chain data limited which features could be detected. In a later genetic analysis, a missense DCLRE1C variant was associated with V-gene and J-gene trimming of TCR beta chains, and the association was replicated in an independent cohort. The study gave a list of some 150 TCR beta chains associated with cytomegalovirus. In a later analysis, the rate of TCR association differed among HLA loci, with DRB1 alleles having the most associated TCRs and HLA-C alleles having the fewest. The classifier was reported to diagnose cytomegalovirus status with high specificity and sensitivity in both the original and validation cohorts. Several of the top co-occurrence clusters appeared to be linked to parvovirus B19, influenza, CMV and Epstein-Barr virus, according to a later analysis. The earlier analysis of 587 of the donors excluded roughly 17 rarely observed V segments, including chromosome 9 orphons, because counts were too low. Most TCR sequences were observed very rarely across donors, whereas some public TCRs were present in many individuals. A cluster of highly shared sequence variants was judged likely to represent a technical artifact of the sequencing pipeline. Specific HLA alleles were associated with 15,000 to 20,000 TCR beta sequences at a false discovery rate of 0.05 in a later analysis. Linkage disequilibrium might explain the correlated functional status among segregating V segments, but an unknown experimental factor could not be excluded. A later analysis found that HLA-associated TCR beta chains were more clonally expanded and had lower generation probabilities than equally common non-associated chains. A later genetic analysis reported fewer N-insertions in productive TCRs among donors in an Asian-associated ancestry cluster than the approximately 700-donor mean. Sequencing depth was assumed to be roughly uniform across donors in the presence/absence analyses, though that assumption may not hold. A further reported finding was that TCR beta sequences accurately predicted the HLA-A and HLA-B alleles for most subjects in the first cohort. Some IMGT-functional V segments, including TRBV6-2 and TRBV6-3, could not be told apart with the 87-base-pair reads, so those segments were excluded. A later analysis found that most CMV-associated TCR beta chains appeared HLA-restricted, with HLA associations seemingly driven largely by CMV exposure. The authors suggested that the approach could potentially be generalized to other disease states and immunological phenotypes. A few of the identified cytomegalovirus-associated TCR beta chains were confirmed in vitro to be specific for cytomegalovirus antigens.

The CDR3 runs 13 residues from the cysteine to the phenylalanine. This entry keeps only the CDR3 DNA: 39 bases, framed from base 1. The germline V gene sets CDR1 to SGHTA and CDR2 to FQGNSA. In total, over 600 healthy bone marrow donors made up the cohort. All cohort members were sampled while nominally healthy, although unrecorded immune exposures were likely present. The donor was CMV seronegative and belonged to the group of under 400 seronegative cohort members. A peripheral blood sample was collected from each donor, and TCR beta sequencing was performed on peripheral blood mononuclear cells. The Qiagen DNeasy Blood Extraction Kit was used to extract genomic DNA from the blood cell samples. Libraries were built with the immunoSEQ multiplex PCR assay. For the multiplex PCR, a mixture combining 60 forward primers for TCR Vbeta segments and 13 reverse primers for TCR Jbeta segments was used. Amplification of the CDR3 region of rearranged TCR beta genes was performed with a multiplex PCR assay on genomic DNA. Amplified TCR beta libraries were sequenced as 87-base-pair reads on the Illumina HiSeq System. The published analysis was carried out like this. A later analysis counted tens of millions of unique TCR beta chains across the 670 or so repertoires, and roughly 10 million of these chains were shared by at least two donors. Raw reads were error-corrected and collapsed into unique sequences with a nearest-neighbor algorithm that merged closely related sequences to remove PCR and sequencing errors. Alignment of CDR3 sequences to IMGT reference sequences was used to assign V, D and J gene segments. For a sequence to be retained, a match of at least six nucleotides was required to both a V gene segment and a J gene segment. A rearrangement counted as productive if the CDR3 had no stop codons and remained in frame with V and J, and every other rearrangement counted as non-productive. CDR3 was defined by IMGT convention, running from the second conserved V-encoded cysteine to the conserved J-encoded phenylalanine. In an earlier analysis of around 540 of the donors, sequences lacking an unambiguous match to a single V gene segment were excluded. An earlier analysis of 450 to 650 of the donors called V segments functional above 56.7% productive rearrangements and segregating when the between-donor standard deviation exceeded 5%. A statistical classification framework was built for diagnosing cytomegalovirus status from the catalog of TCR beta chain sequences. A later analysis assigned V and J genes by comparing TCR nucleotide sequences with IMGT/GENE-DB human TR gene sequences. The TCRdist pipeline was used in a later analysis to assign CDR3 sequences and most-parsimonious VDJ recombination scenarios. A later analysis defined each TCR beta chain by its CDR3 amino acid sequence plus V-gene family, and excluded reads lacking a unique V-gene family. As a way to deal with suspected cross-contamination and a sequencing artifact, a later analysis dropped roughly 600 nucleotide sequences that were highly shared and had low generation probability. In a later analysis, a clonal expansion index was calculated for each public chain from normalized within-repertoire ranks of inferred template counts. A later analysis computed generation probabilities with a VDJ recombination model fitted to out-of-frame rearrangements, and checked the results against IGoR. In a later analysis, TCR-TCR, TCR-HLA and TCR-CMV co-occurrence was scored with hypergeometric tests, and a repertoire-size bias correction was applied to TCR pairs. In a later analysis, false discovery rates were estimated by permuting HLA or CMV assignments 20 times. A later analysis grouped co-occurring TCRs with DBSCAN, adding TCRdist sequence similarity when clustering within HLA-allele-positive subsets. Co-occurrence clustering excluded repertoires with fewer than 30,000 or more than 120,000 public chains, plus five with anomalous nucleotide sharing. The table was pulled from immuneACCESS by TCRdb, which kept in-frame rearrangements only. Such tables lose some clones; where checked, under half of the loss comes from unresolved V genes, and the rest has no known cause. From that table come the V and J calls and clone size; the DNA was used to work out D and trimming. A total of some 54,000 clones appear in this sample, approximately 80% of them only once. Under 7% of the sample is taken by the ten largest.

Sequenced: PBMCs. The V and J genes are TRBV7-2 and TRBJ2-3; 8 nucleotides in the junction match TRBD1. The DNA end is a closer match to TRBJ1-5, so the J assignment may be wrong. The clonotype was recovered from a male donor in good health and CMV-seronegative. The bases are TGTGCCAGCGGCAGGGGGCAGGAAGATACGCAGCATTTT. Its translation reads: CASGRGQEDTQHF.